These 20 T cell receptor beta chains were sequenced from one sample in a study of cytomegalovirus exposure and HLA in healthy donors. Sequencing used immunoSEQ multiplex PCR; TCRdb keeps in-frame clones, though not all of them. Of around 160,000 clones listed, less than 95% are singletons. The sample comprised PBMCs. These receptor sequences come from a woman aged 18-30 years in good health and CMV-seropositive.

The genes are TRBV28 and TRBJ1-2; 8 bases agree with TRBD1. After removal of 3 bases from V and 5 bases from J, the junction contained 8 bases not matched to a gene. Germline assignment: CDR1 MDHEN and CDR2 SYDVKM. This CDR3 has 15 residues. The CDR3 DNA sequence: TGTGCCAGCAGTTTTGTCACAGGGGGTGGGTATGGCTACACCTTC. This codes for CASSFVTGGGYGYTF.

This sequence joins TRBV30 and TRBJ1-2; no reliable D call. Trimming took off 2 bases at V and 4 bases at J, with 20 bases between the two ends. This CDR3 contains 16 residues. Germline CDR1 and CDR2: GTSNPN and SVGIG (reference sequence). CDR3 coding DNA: TGTGCCTGGAGTCGCGGGGTTTTGGTAACGGGCTATGGCTACACCTTC. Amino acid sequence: CAWSRGVLVTGYGYTF.

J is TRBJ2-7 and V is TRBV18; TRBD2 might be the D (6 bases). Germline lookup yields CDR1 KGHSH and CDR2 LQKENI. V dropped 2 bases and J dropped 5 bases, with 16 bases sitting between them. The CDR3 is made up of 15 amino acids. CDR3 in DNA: TGTGCCAGCTCACCAACTAGGGAGGTTTTAGACGAGCAGTACTTC. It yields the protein CASSPTREVLDEQYF. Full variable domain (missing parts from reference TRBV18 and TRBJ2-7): NAGVMQNPRHLVRRRGQEARLRCSPMKGHSHVYWYRQLPEEGLKFMVYLQKENIIDESGMPKERFSAEFPKEGPSILRIQQVVRGDSAAYFCASSPTREVLDEQYFGPGTRLTVT.

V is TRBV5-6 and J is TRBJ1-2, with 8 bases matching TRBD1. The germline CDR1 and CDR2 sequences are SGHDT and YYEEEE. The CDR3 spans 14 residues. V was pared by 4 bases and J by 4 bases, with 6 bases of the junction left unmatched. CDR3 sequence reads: CASSETGVSYGYTF. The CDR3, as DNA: TGTGCCAGCAGCGAGACAGGGGTGAGCTATGGCTACACCTTC.

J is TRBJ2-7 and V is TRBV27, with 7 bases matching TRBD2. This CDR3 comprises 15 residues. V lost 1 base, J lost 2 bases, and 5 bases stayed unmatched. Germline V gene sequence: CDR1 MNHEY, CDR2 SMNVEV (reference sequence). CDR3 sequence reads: CASSLWGEGAYEQYF. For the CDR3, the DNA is TGTGCCAGCAGTTTATGGGGGGAGGGCGCCTACGAGCAGTACTTC.

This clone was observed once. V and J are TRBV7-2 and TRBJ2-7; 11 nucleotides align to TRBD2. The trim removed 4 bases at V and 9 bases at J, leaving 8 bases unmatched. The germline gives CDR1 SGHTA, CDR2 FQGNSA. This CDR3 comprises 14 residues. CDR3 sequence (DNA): TGTGCCAGCAGCTCGTTAGCGGGGGGGCTTTGGCAGTACTTC. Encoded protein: CASSSLAGGLWQYF. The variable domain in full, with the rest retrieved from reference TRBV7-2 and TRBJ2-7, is GAGVSQSPSNKVTEKGKDVELRCDPISGHTALYWYRQSLGQGLEFLIYFQGNSAPDKSGLPSDRFSAERTGGSVSTLTIQRTQQEDSAVYLCASSSLAGGLWQYFGPGTRLTVT.

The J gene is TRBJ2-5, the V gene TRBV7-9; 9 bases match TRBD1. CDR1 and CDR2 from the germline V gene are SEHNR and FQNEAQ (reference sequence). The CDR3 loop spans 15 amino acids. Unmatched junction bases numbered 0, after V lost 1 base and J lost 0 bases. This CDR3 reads CASSLGTGDQETQYF. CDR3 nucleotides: TGTGCCAGCAGCTTAGGGACAGGGGACCAAGAGACCCAGTACTTC.

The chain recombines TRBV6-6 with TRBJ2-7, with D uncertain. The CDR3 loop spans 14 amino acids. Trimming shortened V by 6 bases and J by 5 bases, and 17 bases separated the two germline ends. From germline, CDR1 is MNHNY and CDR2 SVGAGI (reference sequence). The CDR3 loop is CASRETGYVNEQYF. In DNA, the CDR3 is TGTGCCAGCAGGGAGACTGGCTATGTAAACGAGCAGTACTTC.

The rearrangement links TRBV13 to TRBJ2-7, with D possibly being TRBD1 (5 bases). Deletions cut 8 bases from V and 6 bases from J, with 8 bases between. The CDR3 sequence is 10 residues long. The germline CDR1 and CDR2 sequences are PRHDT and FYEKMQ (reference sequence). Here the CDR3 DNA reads TGTGCCAGCGGGGCAGGCGAGCAGTACTTC. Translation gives CASGAGEQYF.

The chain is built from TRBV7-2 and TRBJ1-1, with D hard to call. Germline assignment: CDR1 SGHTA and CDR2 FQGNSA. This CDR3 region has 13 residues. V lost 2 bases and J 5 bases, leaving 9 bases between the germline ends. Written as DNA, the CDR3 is TGTGCCAGCAGCTTAAGCTTTGATACTGAAGCTTTCTTT. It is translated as CASSLSFDTEAFF. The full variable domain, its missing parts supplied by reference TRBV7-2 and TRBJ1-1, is GAGVSQSPSNKVTEKGKDVELRCDPISGHTALYWYRQSLGQGLEFLIYFQGNSAPDKSGLPSDRFSAERTGGSVSTLTIQRTQQEDSAVYLCASSLSFDTEAFFGQGTRLTVV.

The CDR3 nucleotides read TGTGCTAGTGGTTTGGTAAGTTTAGGAAGGGCAGGGGAAGACACTGAAGCTTTCTTT. Translation: CASGLVSLGRAGEDTEAFF. This rearrangement joins TRBV12-5 to TRBJ1-1; TRBD1 might be the D (6 bases). Trimming removed 0 bases at V and 3 bases at J, with 23 bases between. This CDR3 is 19 amino acids long. Per germline, CDR1 LGHNT and CDR2 FRNRAP.

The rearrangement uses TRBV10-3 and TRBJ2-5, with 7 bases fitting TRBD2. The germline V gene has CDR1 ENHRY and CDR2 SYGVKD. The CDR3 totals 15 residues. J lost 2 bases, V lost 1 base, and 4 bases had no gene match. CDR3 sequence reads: CAISEWAAGQETQYF. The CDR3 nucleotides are TGTGCCATCAGTGAGTGGGCAGCGGGACAAGAGACCCAGTACTTC.

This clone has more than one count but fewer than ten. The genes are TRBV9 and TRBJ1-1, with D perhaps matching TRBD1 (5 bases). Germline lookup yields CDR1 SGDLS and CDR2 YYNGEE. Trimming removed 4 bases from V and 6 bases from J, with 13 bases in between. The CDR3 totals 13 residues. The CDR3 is CASSTMTDSEAFF. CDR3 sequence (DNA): TGTGCCAGCAGCACTATGACAGACTCTGAAGCTTTCTTT.

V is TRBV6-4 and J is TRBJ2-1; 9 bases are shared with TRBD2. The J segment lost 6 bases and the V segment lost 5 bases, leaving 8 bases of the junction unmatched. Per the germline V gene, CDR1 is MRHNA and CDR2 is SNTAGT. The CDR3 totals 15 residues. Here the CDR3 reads CASSPLAGTGNEQFF. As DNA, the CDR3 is TGTGCCAGCAGTCCCCTAGCGGGAACGGGCAATGAGCAGTTCTTC.

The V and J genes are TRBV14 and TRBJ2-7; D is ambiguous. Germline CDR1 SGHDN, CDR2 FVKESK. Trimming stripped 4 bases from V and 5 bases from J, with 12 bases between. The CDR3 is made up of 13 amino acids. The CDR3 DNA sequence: TGTGCCAGCAGCCCTTCGCGACTCCACGAGCAGTACTTC. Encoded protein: CASSPSRLHEQYF.

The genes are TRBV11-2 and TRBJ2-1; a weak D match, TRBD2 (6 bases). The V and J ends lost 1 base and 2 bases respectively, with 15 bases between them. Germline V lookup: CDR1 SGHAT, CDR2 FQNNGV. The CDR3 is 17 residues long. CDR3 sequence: CASSLGWRERTYNEQFF. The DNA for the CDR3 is TGTGCCAGCAGCTTAGGGTGGAGGGAGCGCACCTACAATGAGCAGTTCTTC. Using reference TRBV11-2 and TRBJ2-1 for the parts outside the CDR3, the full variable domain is EAGVAQSPRYKIIEKRQSVAFWCNPISGHATLYWYQQILGQGPKLLIQFQNNGVVDDSQLPKDRFSAERLKGVDSTLKIQPAKLEDSAVYLCASSLGWRERTYNEQFFGPGTRLTVL.

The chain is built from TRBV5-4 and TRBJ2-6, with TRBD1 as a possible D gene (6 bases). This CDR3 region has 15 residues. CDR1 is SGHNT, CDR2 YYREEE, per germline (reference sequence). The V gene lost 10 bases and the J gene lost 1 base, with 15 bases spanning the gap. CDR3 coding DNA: TGTGCCTCACGACAGGCGCAATCTGGGGCCAACGTCCTGACTTTC. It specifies CASRQAQSGANVLTF.

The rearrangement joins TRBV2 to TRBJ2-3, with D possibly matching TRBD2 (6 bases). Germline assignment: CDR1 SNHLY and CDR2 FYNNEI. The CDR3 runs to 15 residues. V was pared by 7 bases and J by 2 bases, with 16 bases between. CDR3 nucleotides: TGTGCCAGCAAGGGAGACGGGGGTAACACAGATACGCAGTATTTT. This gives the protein CASKGDGGNTDTQYF. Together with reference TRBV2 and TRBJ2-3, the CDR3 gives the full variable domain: EPEVTQTPSHQVTQMGQEVILRCVPISNHLYFYWYRQILGQKVEFLVSFYNNEISEKSEIFDDQFSVERPDGSNFTLKIRSTKLEDSAMYFCASKGDGGNTDTQYFGPGTRLTVL.

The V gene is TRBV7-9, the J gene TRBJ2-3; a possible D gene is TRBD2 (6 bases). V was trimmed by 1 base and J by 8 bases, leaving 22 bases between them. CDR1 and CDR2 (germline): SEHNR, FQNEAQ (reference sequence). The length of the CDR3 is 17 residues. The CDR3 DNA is TGTGCCAGCAGCTTAGAATTTAGGGACTGGGGGTCGCGTACGCAGTATTTT. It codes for CASSLEFRDWGSRTQYF.

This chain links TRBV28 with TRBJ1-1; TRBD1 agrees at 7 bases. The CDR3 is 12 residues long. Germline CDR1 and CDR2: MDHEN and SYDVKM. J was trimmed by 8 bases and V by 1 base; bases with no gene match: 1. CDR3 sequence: CASSLSDREAFF. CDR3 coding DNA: TGTGCCAGCAGTTTATCGGACAGGGAAGCTTTCTTT.